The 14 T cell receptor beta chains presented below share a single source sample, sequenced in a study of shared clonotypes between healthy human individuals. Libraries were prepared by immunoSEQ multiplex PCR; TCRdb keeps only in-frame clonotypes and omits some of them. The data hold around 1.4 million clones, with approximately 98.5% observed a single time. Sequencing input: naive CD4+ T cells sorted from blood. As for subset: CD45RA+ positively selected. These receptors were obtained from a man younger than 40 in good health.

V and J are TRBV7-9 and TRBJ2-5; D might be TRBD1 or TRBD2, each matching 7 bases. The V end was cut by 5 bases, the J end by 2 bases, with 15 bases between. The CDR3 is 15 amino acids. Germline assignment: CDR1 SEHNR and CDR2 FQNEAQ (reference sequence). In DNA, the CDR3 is TGTGCCAGCAGCATCCCCAGGGGGGGGCAAGAGACCCAGTACTTC. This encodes CASSIPRGGQETQYF.

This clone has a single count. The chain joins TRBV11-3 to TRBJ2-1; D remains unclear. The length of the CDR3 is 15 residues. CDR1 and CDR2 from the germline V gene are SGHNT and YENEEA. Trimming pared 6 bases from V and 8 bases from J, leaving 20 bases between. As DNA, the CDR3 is TGTGCCAGCAGTTTGGACGGGCCAGCCGGCGATGAGCAGTTCTTC. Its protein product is CASSLDGPAGDEQFF.

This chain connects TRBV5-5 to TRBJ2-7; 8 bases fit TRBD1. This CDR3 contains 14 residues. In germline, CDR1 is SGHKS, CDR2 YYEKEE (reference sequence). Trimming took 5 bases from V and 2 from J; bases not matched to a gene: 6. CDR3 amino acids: CASRYGTGPYEQYF. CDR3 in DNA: TGTGCCAGCAGATATGGGACAGGACCCTACGAGCAGTACTTC.

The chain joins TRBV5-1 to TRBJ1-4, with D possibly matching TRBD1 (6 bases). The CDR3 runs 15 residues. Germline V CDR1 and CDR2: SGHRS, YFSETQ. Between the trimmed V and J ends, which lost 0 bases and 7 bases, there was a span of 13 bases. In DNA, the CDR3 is TGCGCCAGCAGCTTGGTCGGGACACTACCTGAAAAACTGTTTTTT. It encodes CASSLVGTLPEKLFF.

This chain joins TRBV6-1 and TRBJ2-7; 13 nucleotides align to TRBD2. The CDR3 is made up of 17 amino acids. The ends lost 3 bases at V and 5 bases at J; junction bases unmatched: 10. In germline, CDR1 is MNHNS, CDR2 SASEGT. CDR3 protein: CASSDQGPLAGGHEQYF. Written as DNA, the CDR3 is TGTGCCAGCAGTGATCAGGGCCCACTAGCGGGAGGGCACGAGCAGTACTTC.

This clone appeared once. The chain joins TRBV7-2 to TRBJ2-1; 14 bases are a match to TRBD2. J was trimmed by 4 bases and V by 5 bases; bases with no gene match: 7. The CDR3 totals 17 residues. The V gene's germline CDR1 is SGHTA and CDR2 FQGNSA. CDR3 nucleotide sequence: TGTGCCAGCAGCGCCCCGGGACTAGCGGGAGTTTACAATGAGCAGTTCTTC. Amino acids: CASSAPGLAGVYNEQFF.

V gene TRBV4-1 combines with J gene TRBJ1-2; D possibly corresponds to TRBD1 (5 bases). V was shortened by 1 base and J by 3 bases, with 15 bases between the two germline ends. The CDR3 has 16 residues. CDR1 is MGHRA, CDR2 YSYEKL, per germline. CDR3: CASSQVPFRVDYGYTF. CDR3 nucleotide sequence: TGCGCCAGCAGCCAAGTCCCGTTCAGGGTTGACTATGGCTACACCTTC.

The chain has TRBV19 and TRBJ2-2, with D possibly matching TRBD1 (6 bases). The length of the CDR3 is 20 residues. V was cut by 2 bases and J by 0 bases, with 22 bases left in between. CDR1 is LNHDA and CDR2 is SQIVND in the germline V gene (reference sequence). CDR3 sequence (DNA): TGTGCCAGTAGTATATTACGGTGGGACCCACACAGGGCGAACACCGGGGAGCTGTTTTTT. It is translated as CASSILRWDPHRANTGELFF.

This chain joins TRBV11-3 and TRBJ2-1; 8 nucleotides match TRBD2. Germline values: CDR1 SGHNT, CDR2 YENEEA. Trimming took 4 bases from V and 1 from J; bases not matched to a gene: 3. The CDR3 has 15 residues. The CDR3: CASSSRGGSYNEQFF. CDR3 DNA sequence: TGTGCCAGCAGCTCACGGGGGGGGTCCTACAATGAGCAGTTCTTC. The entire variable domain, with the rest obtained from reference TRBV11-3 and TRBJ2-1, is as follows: EAGVVQSPRYKIIEKKQPVAFWCNPISGHNTLYWYLQNLGQGPELLIRYENEEAVDDSQLPKDRFSAERLKGVDSTLKIQPAELGDSAVYLCASSSRGGSYNEQFFGPGTRLTVL.

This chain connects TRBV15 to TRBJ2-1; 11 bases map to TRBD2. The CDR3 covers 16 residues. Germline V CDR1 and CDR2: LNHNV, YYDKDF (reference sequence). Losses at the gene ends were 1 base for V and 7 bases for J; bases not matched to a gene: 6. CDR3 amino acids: CATSRATSGSLNEQFF. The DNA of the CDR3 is TGTGCCACCAGCAGAGCTACTAGCGGGAGTTTGAATGAGCAGTTCTTC.

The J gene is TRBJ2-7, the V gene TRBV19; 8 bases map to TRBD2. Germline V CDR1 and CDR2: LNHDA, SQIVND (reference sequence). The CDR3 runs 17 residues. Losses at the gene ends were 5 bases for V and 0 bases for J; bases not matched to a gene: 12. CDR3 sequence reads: CASSPGLALLNSYEQYF. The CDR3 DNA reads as TGTGCCAGTAGTCCAGGACTAGCCCTCTTGAACTCCTACGAGCAGTACTTC.

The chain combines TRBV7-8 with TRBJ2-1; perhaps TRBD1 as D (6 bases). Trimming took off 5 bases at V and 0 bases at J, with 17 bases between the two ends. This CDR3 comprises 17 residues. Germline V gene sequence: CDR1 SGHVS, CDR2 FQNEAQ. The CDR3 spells CASSPRLTGRSYNEQFF. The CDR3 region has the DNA TGTGCCAGCAGCCCACGCCTGACAGGCCGCTCCTACAATGAGCAGTTCTTC.

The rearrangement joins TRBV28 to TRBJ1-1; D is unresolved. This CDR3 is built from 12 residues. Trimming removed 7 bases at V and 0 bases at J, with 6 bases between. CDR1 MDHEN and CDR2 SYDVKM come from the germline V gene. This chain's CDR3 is CASKEVNTEAFF. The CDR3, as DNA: TGTGCCAGCAAGGAGGTGAACACTGAAGCTTTCTTT.

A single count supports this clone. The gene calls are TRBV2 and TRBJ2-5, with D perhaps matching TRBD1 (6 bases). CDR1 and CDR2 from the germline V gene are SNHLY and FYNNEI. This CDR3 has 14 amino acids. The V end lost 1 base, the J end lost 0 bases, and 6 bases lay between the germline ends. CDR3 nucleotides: TGTGCCAGCAGTGAAGGGACAGACCAAGAGACCCAGTACTTC. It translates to CASSEGTDQETQYF.